This entry describes one T cell receptor (beta chain). This sample is part of a study of blood T cell repertoires in COVID-19. About the study: The analysed material was cDNA or gDNA that came from T cells, B-cell-depleted T cells, or PBMCs.

Clones were sequenced by immunoSEQ multiplex PCR, and TCRdb holds only the in-frame ones, with some missing. The table has about 210,000 clones, about three quarters seen once; the top ten hold 7.2%. This CDR3 spans 11 amino acids. The germline V gene encodes CDR1 KGHDR and CDR2 SFDVKD. Between the trimmed V and J ends, which lost 5 bases and 7 bases, there was a span of 7 bases. The chain couples TRBV24-1 to TRBJ1-1, with D unresolved. This receptor was taken from a woman in her seventies with acute or convalescent COVID-19. Specimen: peripheral blood. The DNA of the CDR3 is TGTGCCACCAGTGGACGGGGTGAAGCTTTCTTT. It translates to CATSGRGEAFF.